One sample yielded the 10 T cell receptor beta chains listed below, sequenced in a study of identical twins (dated by TCRdb to the mid-2010s). Library construction relied on 5' RACE. The sequencer was an Illumina HiSeq 2000. The public sequencing data were trimmed at Q25 with fastp and processed into clonotypes with MiXCR by TCRdb, which kept only in-frame beta chains. Rows with one shared CDR3 protein collapse into an entry with the most common genes and DNA. The sample profile shows roughly 250,000 distinct CDR3 sequences; about 14% of them were found once. The ten top clones hold about 9% of the sample. Sequencing input: memory (CD45RO+) T cells sorted from blood. The sample's cell subset or site, from its label and the paper: CD45RO+ enriched T cells. These TCRs come from a young woman in good health.

The V gene is TRBV9, the J gene TRBJ2-1, with D perhaps TRBD2 (5 bases). V lost 4 bases to trimming and J lost 8 bases, with 16 bases between them. The CDR3 is 14 amino acids. Looked up from germline, CDR1 is SGDLS and CDR2 is YYNGEE. In nucleotides, the CDR3 is TGTGCCAGCAGCCCCCGGTCGGGGATTCATGAGCAGTTCTTC. It yields the protein CASSPRSGIHEQFF. Drawing the rest from reference TRBV9 and TRBJ2-1, the complete variable domain is DSGVTQTPKHLITATGQRVTLRCSPRSGDLSVYWYQQSLDQGLQFLIQYYNGEERAKGNILERFSAQQFPDLHSELNLSSLELGDSALYFCASSPRSGIHEQFFGPGTRLTVL.

This clonotype was picked up a small number of times. The chain recombines TRBV7-2 with TRBJ2-4, with unresolved D. CDR1 SGHTA and CDR2 FQGNSA come from the germline V gene. V was cut by 1 base and J by 7 bases, with 8 bases left in between. The CDR3 contains 13 residues. CDR3 amino acids: CASSLDLFNIQYF. The CDR3 nucleotides read TGTGCCAGCAGCTTAGACCTGTTCAACATTCAGTACTTC.

The chain couples TRBV7-2 to TRBJ2-1; tentatively, D is TRBD2 (5 bases). V lost 1 base and J lost 0, with 13 bases in between. Germline loops: CDR1 SGHTA, CDR2 FQGNSA. CDR3 length: 17 residues. CDR3 in amino acids: CASSLGARAGSYNEQFF. CDR3 DNA sequence: TGTGCCAGCAGCTTAGGGGCGCGGGCTGGCTCCTACAATGAGCAGTTCTTC.

Comment on this clonotype: A much larger clone lies a single base off, so this may be a read error. The J gene is TRBJ1-1, the V gene TRBV19; D ambiguous. The CDR3 sequence is 13 residues long. Germline values: CDR1 LNHDA, CDR2 SQIVND (reference sequence). The CDR3 nucleotides are TGTGCCTGTAGTAGGACCGTGAACACTGAAGCTTTCTTT. Translation: CACSRTVNTEAFF.

The genes are TRBV2 and TRBJ1-2; possibly TRBD1 for D (6 bases). Germline CDR1 and CDR2: SNHLY and FYNNEI. The CDR3 has 12 amino acids. Trimming took 6 bases from V and 6 from J, leaving 11 bases between them. Here the CDR3 reads CASSLTGNGYTF. CDR3 DNA sequence: TGTGCCAGCAGCCTAACAGGGAATGGCTACACCTTC. Full variable domain (rest looked up from reference TRBV2 and TRBJ1-2): EPEVTQTPSHQVTQMGQEVILRCVPISNHLYFYWYRQILGQKVEFLVSFYNNEISEKSEIFDDQFSVERPDGSNFTLKIRSTKLEDSAMYFCASSLTGNGYTFGSGTRLTVV.

This chain uses TRBV10-3 with TRBJ2-1, with 10 bases matching TRBD1. There are 16 residues in the CDR3. Trimming removed 4 bases from V and 4 bases from J; junction bases left unmatched: 7. The germline CDR1 and CDR2 sequences are ENHRY and SYGVKD. This CDR3 reads CAISAPDRGLYNEQFF. The CDR3 DNA reads TGTGCCATCAGTGCCCCGGACAGGGGGTTATACAATGAGCAGTTCTTC.

V gene TRBV12-3 or TRBV12-4 combines with J gene TRBJ1-2; possibly TRBD1 for D (6 bases). Trimming took off 6 bases at V and 4 bases at J, with 12 bases between the two ends. The CDR3 is made up of 13 amino acids. CDR3 sequence: CASSFGQPYGYTF. CDR3 sequence (DNA): TGTGCCAGCAGCTTTGGACAGCCCTATGGCTACACCTTC.

By share, this clonotype ranks as medium-sized (0.01 to 0.1%). This chain joins TRBV7-2 and TRBJ2-3; the match to TRBD2 covers 10 bases. Germline CDR1 reads SGHTA; CDR2 reads FQGNSA. J gave up 5 bases and V 2 bases, and 7 bases lay outside the gene matches. CDR3 length: 16 amino acids. Here the CDR3 DNA reads TGTGCCAGCAGCTTAAGCGGGACTAGCGCTGGAGATACGCAGTATTTT. Translation: CASSLSGTSAGDTQYF.

This clonotype was seen a few times. The junction shows a germline mismatch at one end, possibly a read error. The rearrangement links TRBV11-2 to TRBJ2-5; no definite D call. The CDR3 extends over 13 amino acids. Germline lookup yields CDR1 SGHAT and CDR2 FQNNGV. This CDR3 reads CASSFSQEESQYF. As DNA, the CDR3 is TGTGCCAGCAGCTTCTCTCAGGAAGAGAGCCAGTACTTC.

This clonotype was observed many times. This chain joins TRBV12-3 or TRBV12-4 and TRBJ2-3; D is perhaps TRBD2 (5 bases). Trimming removed 6 bases at V and 2 bases at J, with 15 bases between. This CDR3 has 15 amino acids. CDR3: CASSQDYEITDTQYF. CDR3 DNA sequence: TGTGCCAGCAGCCAAGACTACGAAATCACAGATACGCAGTATTTT.